The T cell receptor (beta chain) under discussion was sequenced for a study of cytomegalovirus exposure and HLA in healthy donors. The PCR contained 60 Vbeta and 13 Jbeta primers. This table comes from immunoSEQ multiplex PCR, and its TCRdb copy is limited to in-frame clones, with some not included. This table has about 300,000 clones, around 86% appearing once. The count of this clone is one. The CDR3 has 15 residues. The germline V gene encodes CDR1 MGHRA and CDR2 YSYEKL. Between the trimmed V and J ends, which lost 3 bases and 8 bases, there was a span of 19 bases. Sequenced sample: PBMCs. This receptor was taken from a man in his forties or fifties in good health and CMV-seropositive. The chain employs TRBV4-1 and TRBJ1-2; D remains ambiguous. The CDR3 here is CASSQPDGMGGGYTF. The CDR3 nucleotides read TGCGCCAGCAGCCAGCCGGACGGTATGGGAGGAGGCTACACCTTC.